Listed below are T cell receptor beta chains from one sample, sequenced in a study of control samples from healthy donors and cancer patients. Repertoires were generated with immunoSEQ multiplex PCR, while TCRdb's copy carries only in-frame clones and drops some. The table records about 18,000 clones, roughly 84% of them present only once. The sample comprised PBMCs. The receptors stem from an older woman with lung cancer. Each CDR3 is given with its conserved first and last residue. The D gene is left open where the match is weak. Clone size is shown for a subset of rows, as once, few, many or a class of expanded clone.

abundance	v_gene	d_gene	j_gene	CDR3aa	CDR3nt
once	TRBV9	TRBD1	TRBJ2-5	CASSGYRDRGMETQYF	TGTGCCAGCAGCGGATACCGGGACAGGGGGATGGAGACCCAGTACTTC
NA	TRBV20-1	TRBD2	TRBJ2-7	CSASPGTSGSEQYF	TGCAGTGCTAGTCCCGGGACTAGCGGGAGCGAGCAGTACTTC
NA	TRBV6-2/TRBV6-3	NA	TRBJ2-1	CASSPWGAPHNEQFF	TGTGCCAGCAGCCCCTGGGGGGCCCCCCACAATGAGCAGTTCTTC
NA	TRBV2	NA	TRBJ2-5	CASSSWTTQETQYF	TGTGCCAGCAGTAGTTGGACAACCCAAGAGACCCAGTACTTC
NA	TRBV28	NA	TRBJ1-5	CASSLGNVEGTPQHF	TGTGCCAGCAGTTTGGGTAATGTCGAGGGTACGCCCCAGCATTTT
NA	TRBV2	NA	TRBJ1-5	CASSSEGLSNQPQHF	TGTGCCAGCAGTTCTGAGGGCCTTAGCAATCAGCCCCAGCATTTT
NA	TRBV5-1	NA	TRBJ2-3	CASSFLESADTQYF	TGCGCCAGCAGCTTTCTAGAATCGGCGGATACGCAGTATTTT
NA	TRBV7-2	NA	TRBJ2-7	CATTGVALTYEQYF	TGTGCCACTACGGGAGTGGCACTCACCTACGAGCAGTACTTC
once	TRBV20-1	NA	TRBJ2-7	CSASGPGGQRITYEQYF	TGCAGTGCTAGTGGTCCGGGAGGACAGCGAATCACCTACGAGCAGTACTTC
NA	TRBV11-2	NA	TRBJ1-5	CASSFDLSNQPQHF	TGTGCCAGCAGCTTCGACCTCAGCAATCAGCCCCAGCATTTT
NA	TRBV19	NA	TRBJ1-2	CASSIWVEGPVYGYTF	TGTGCCAGTAGTATATGGGTGGAGGGGCCCGTCTATGGCTACACCTTC
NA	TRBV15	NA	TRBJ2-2	CATSREVGGTGELFF	TGTGCCACCAGCAGAGAGGTGGGCGGAACCGGGGAGCTGTTTTTT
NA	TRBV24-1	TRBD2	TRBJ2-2	CATSDLAGAVTGELFF	TGTGCCACCAGTGACCTAGCGGGAGCGGTCACCGGGGAGCTGTTTTTT
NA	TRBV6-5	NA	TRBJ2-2	CASIGGEAGELFF	TGTGCCAGCATAGGCGGAGAGGCCGGGGAGCTGTTTTTT
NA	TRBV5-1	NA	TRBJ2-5	CASSLEPGIETQYF	TGCGCCAGCAGCTTGGAGCCTGGCATAGAGACCCAGTACTTC
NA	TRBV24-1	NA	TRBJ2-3	CATGLDTDTQYF	TGTGCCACCGGGCTAGACACAGATACGCAGTATTTT
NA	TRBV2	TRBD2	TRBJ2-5	CASSWNPLAGEETQYF	TGTGCCAGCAGCTGGAACCCACTAGCGGGAGAAGAGACCCAGTACTTC
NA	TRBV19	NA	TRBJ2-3	CASSQGVGTDTQYF	TGTGCCAGTAGCCAGGGTGTGGGCACAGATACGCAGTATTTT
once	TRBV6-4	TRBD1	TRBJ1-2	CASSDSGDRGGYTF	TGTGCCAGCAGTGACTCAGGGGACAGGGGCGGCTACACCTTC
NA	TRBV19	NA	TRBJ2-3	CASTVSPSTDTQYF	TGTGCCAGTACCGTCAGTCCTAGCACAGATACGCAGTATTTT
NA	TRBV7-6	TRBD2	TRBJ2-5	CASSMNGLAGGPGETQYF	TGTGCCAGCAGCATGAACGGACTAGCGGGAGGGCCGGGGGAGACCCAGTACTTC
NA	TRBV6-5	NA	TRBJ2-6	CASSYSGLSGANVLTF	TGTGCCAGCAGTTACTCGGGCCTCTCTGGGGCCAACGTCCTGACTTTC
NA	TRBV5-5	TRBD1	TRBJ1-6	CASSHGTGSLHF	TGTGCCAGCAGCCACGGGACAGGATCCCTCCACTTT
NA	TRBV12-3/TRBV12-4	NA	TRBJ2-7	CASSLNGEQYF	TGTGCCAGCAGTTTAAACGGGGAGCAGTACTTC
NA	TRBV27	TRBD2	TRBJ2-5	CASSGTSGRDQETQYF	TGTGCCAGCAGCGGGACTAGCGGGAGGGACCAAGAGACCCAGTACTTC
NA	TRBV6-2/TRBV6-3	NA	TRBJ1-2	CASSSGSYGYTF	TGTGCCAGCAGTTCCGGGAGCTATGGCTACACCTTC
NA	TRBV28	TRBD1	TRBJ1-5	CASSSGQGGQDQPQHF	TGTGCCAGCAGTTCCGGACAGGGGGGGCAGGATCAGCCCCAGCATTTT
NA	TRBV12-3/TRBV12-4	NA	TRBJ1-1	CASRPAGDTEAFF	TGTGCCAGCAGACCGGCGGGGGACACTGAAGCTTTCTTT
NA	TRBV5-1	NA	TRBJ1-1	CASSLVWGGENTEAFF	TGCGCCAGCAGCTTGGTCTGGGGCGGGGAGAACACTGAAGCTTTCTTT
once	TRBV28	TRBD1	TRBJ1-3	CASSFRGQGVFSGNTIYF	TGTGCCAGCAGTTTTCGGGGACAGGGAGTCTTCTCTGGAAACACCATATATTTT
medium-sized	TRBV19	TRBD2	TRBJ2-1	CASSMTSGDYNEQFF	TGTGCCAGTAGCATGACTAGCGGAGATTACAATGAGCAGTTCTTC
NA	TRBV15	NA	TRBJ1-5	CATSRGGRDQPQHF	TGTGCCACCAGCAGAGGGGGACGGGACCAGCCCCAGCATTTT
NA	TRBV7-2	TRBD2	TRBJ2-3	CASSQSGRVDTQYF	TGTGCCAGCAGCCAAAGCGGGAGAGTCGATACGCAGTATTTT
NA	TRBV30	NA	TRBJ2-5	CAWSVHRGKGQETQYF	TGTGCCTGGAGTGTACACCGGGGTAAAGGACAAGAGACCCAGTACTTC
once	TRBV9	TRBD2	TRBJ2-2	CASRRGGGELFF	TGTGCCAGCAGGCGGGGGGGCGGGGAGCTGTTTTTT
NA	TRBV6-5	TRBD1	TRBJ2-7	CASSYRGTGGYEQYF	TGTGCCAGCAGTTACCGTGGGACAGGGGGCTACGAGCAGTACTTC
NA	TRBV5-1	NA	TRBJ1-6	CASSGGSEVGNSPLHF	TGCGCCAGCAGCGGGGGATCCGAAGTGGGGAATTCACCCCTCCACTTT
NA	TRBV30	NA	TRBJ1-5	CAWSSGIYSNQPQHF	TGTGCCTGGAGTTCAGGGATTTATAGCAATCAGCCCCAGCATTTT
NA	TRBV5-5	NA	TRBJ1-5	CASSLGQGGGQPQHF	TGTGCCAGCAGCTTGGGTCAGGGAGGCGGTCAGCCCCAGCATTTT
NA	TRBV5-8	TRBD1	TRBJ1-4	CASSGRTGFGEKLFF	TGTGCCAGCAGCGGGCGGACAGGATTCGGTGAAAAACTGTTTTTT
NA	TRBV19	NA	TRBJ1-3	CASRYGDAGNTIYF	TGTGCCAGTAGATACGGGGACGCTGGAAACACCATATATTTT
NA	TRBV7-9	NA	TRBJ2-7	CASSPGGRPEQYF	TGTGCCAGCAGCCCTGGAGGGCGCCCCGAGCAGTACTTC
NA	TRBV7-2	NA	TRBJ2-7	CASSLDGGHEQYF	TGTGCCAGCAGCTTAGATGGGGGGCACGAGCAGTACTTC
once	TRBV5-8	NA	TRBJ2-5	CASSFITARETQYF	TGTGCCAGCAGCTTTATAACAGCGAGAGAGACCCAGTACTTC
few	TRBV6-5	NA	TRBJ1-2	CASSPKADYGYTF	TGTGCCAGCTCCCCCAAGGCGGACTATGGCTACACCTTC
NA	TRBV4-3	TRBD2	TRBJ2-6	CASSQGLAVSGANVLTF	TGCGCCAGCAGCCAAGGACTAGCGGTCTCTGGGGCCAACGTCCTGACTTTC